This entry concerns a single T cell receptor (beta chain). Its antigen is unidentified. This sample is part of a study of cytomegalovirus exposure and HLA in healthy donors. Study as a whole: Assignment to the Caucasian-associated ancestry cluster applied to around four fifths of the approximately 400 genotyped donors. Study-level results: In a later analysis, compared with equally common non-associated chains, HLA-associated beta chains were more expanded. In a later analysis, most CMV-associated TCR beta chains appeared HLA-restricted.

This CDR3 has 15 amino acids. Germline-derived CDR1 and CDR2 are SGHVS and FQNEAQ. The ends lost 5 bases at V and 8 bases at J; junction bases unmatched: 9. The PCR employed 60 Vbeta primers together with 13 Jbeta primers. Per the authors' pipeline: In a later analysis, around 12 million of 65 million to 90 million unique beta chains occurred in at least two donors. Libraries were prepared by immunoSEQ multiplex PCR; TCRdb keeps only in-frame clonotypes and omits some of them. V and J calls and clone size follow that table, whereas D and trimming were derived from the DNA. The sample includes 100,000 to 150,000 clones, less than 85% of them seen just once.

The TCR originated in a female donor in good health and CMV-seronegative. Sequencing was carried out using PBMCs. The chain uses TRBV7-8 and TRBJ1-4; 9 bases agree with TRBD1. The CDR3, as DNA: TGTGCCAGCAGCCGGACCGGGACAGGGCGAGAAAAACTGTTTTTT. The encoded protein is CASSRTGTGREKLFF.